The TCR beta chain under discussion was sequenced for a study of neurological immune-mediated disorders. Trimming took 2 bases from V and 7 from J, leaving 12 bases between them. The CDR3 totals 15 residues. Germline V gene data show CDR1 as SGHTA and CDR2 as FQGNSA. As for the cDNA, it was generated by 5'RACE with 10-nucleotide random UMIs. One entry per CDR3 protein, called by TCRdb with MiXCR from the 5' RACE reads. The sample includes 95,000 to 150,000 distinct CDR3 sequences, about 3.2% of them seen just once. This clonotype was detected many times. Antigen unknown. General study results and limits: CDR3 amino acid sequences found in expanded clones were never shared across subjects, suggesting private repertoires in all groups. Falling below healthy controls, multiple sclerosis showed the least TCR clonal expansion, while HTLV-1-associated myelopathy showed the most.

This sequence joins TRBV7-2 and TRBJ2-6; no reliable D call. The sequenced material came from PBMCs. This TCR derives from a woman in her twenties or thirties with multiple sclerosis. The DNA of the CDR3 is TGTGCCAGCAGCTTAACGCTTACAGTAGCCAACGTCCTGACTTTC. Translating gives CASSLTLTVANVLTF.